This T cell receptor beta chain was identified during a study of cytomegalovirus exposure and HLA in healthy donors. About the research overall: The early release's HLA-typed donors yielded 78 million or so unique TCRs. Study findings and constraints: Productive rates of about 87% or about 30% were seen for most TCR beta V segments in an earlier analysis. Associated with cytomegalovirus, according to the listing, were about 160 TCR beta chains. In a later analysis, TCR beta V- and J-gene trimming showed a link to a missense DCLRE1C variant.

Primers for the PCR totalled 60 Vbeta and 13 Jbeta. The protocol was immunoSEQ multiplex PCR, while the TCRdb copy is restricted to in-frame clones and leaves out a portion. The profile shows a few hundred thousand clones, 80% to 95% of them singletons. The CDR3 extends over 14 amino acids. V gave up 5 bases and J gave up 5 bases, with 15 bases separating them. Germline CDR1 is LNHNV and CDR2 is YYDKDF (reference sequence). Details on this clone: The antigen is unknown.

The sequenced material came from PBMCs. This chain connects TRBV15 to TRBJ1-1; D possibly corresponds to TRBD1 (6 bases). This TCR was sampled from a girl aged 2 to 10 in good health and CMV-seronegative. CDR3 sequence (DNA): TGTGCCACCAGCCAGGGGCCCGCCGAGACTGAAGCTTTCTTT. Protein product: CATSQGPAETEAFF.